The 16 T cell receptor beta chains listed next were all sequenced from one sample in a study of blood T cell repertoires in COVID-19. Clones were sequenced by immunoSEQ multiplex PCR, and TCRdb holds only the in-frame ones, with some missing. The sample shows under 300,000 clones, approximately 86% of them seen only once. The source material was peripheral blood. These receptor sequences come from an older woman with COVID-19, enrolled during active disease.

This clone was recorded once. The chain is built from TRBV5-1 and TRBJ2-3; 7 bases match TRBD1. Per germline, CDR1 SGHRS and CDR2 YFSETQ. The trim removed 3 bases at V and 0 bases at J, leaving 1 base unmatched. The CDR3 has 14 residues. CDR3 amino acids: CASSWDSSTDTQYF. DNA of the CDR3: TGCGCCAGCAGCTGGGACAGTAGCACAGATACGCAGTATTTT.

The gene calls are TRBV19 and TRBJ2-4, with D possibly being TRBD2 (7 bases). The V and J ends lost 3 bases and 3 bases respectively, with 12 bases between them. Per germline, CDR1 LNHDA and CDR2 SQIVND (reference sequence). This CDR3 contains 15 residues. The CDR3 DNA is TGTGCCAGTAGTATGCAGGGGAGGGACAAAAACATTCAGTACTTC. Protein product: CASSMQGRDKNIQYF.

The V call is TRBV19, the J call TRBJ2-5; 8 bases are a match to TRBD2. The V segment lost 1 base and the J segment 3 bases; nucleotides outside the gene matches: 1. Per the germline V gene, CDR1 is LNHDA and CDR2 is SQIVND (reference sequence). The length of the CDR3 is 14 residues. CDR3: CASSIVLAEETQYF. The CDR3 DNA is TGTGCCAGTAGTATAGTACTAGCGGAAGAGACCCAGTACTTC.

The J gene is TRBJ2-5, the V gene TRBV29-1; 7 bases fit TRBD1. V lost 3 bases to trimming and J lost 2 bases; unmatched junction nucleotides: 6. This CDR3 has 14 amino acids. Germline assignment: CDR1 SQVTM and CDR2 ANQGSEA. CDR3 sequence (DNA): TGCAGCGTTGAGACAGGGATTAAACAAGAGACCCAGTACTTC. This codes for CSVETGIKQETQYF.

J is TRBJ2-4 and V is TRBV6-1; tentatively, D is TRBD2 (6 bases). CDR1 is MNHNS and CDR2 is SASEGT in the germline V gene. Trimming left V 2 bases short and J 0 bases short, with 8 bases between. The CDR3 has 15 residues. The CDR3 here is CASSESGGAKNIQYF. For the CDR3, the DNA is TGTGCCAGCAGTGAATCCGGGGGAGCCAAAAACATTCAGTACTTC.

The chain carries TRBV9 and TRBJ2-7, with TRBD1 as a possible D gene (5 bases). There are 13 residues in the CDR3. V was trimmed by 3 bases and J by 1 base, leaving 8 bases between them. Germline lookup yields CDR1 SGDLS and CDR2 YYNGEE. CDR3 DNA sequence: TGTGCCAGCAGCGACGACAGATCCTACGAGCAGTACTTC. Amino acids: CASSDDRSYEQYF.

The J gene is TRBJ2-3, the V gene TRBV19; 10 bases align to TRBD2. Germline CDR1 is LNHDA and CDR2 is SQIVND (reference sequence). The CDR3 spans 16 residues. V lost 5 bases to trimming and J lost 2 bases; unmatched junction nucleotides: 7. The CDR3: CASSGEAGGYTDTQYF. In DNA, the CDR3 is TGTGCCAGTAGTGGAGAAGCGGGGGGGTACACAGATACGCAGTATTTT. The entire variable domain, with the rest obtained from reference TRBV19 and TRBJ2-3, is as follows: DGGITQSPKYLFRKEGQNVTLSCEQNLNHDAMYWYRQDPGQGLRLIYYSQIVNDFQKGDIAEGYSVSREKKESFPLTVTSAQKNPTAFYLCASSGEAGGYTDTQYFGPGTRLTVL.

A few counts support this clone. The chain carries TRBV5-1 and TRBJ1-2; possibly TRBD1 for D (5 bases). Germline V gives CDR1 SGHRS, CDR2 YFSETQ. The CDR3 is made up of 15 amino acids. V shed 3 bases and J shed 8 bases, with 20 bases lying between them. In DNA, the CDR3 is TGCGCCAGCAGCTCGGAGATTAACCCAGGGTCAGGCTACACCTTC. As protein: CASSSEINPGSGYTF.

This chain joins TRBV19 and TRBJ2-1; 7 nucleotides agree with TRBD2. Unmatched junction bases numbered 9, after V lost 7 bases and J lost 6 bases. CDR1 LNHDA and CDR2 SQIVND come from the germline V gene (reference sequence). This CDR3 has 14 residues. The CDR3 DNA is TGTGCCAGTATGAGCGGGGCCCGGAGCAATGAGCAGTTCTTC. Its translation is CASMSGARSNEQFF.

This chain joins TRBV30 and TRBJ1-1; no reliable D call. Looked up from germline, CDR1 is GTSNPN and CDR2 is SVGIG (reference sequence). V was pared by 5 bases and J by 2 bases, with 12 bases between. This CDR3 is built from 13 residues. In DNA form, the CDR3 reads TGTGCCTGGGACCGGGTGCTCAACACTGAAGCTTTCTTT. Amino acid sequence: CAWDRVLNTEAFF.

The DNA of the CDR3 is TGTGCCAGCAGCTTTAACAGGGGAGCTGAAGCTTTCTTT. Its protein product is CASSFNRGAEAFF. The chain is built from TRBV5-4 and TRBJ1-1, with 7 bases identical to TRBD1. CDR3 length: 13 amino acids. In germline, CDR1 is SGHNT, CDR2 YYREEE (reference sequence). J lost 6 bases, V lost 2 bases, and 4 bases had no gene match.

This sequence joins TRBV28 and TRBJ1-3; D might be TRBD1 (5 bases). V dropped 4 bases and J dropped 0 bases, with 13 bases sitting between them. The CDR3 extends over 16 amino acids. Germline-derived CDR1 and CDR2 are MDHEN and SYDVKM. The CDR3 reads CASSYRGSISGNTIYF. CDR3 nucleotide sequence: TGTGCCAGCAGTTATAGGGGTTCAATCTCTGGAAACACCATATATTTT.

The genes are TRBV28 and TRBJ2-7; D is possibly TRBD1 (6 bases). Germline V gene lookup returns CDR1 MDHEN and CDR2 SYDVKM. V dropped 6 bases and J dropped 2 bases, with 11 bases sitting between them. The CDR3 loop spans 13 amino acids. CDR3 region: CASRSTGTYEQYF. DNA for the CDR3: TGTGCCAGCAGGTCAACAGGGACCTACGAGCAGTACTTC.

V usage is TRBV14 and J usage is TRBJ2-7; possible D gene TRBD1, 7 bases. The CDR3 runs to 15 residues. Trimming removed 4 bases at V and 2 bases at J, with 15 bases between. Germline CDR1 SGHDN, CDR2 FVKESK. The CDR3 sequence: CASSRQGGGPYEQYF. As DNA, the CDR3 is TGTGCCAGCAGCCGACAGGGCGGAGGGCCCTACGAGCAGTACTTC.

The chain combines TRBV2 with TRBJ1-1; perhaps TRBD1 as D (5 bases). Per germline, CDR1 SNHLY and CDR2 FYNNEI. V lost 8 bases and J 0 bases, leaving 13 bases between the germline ends. The CDR3 covers 14 residues. In DNA form, the CDR3 reads TGTGCCAGCCCCAAAAGGGGCCTGAACACTGAAGCTTTCTTT. Its translation: CASPKRGLNTEAFF. Filled out from reference TRBV2 and TRBJ1-1, the complete variable domain reads EPEVTQTPSHQVTQMGQEVILRCVPISNHLYFYWYRQILGQKVEFLVSFYNNEISEKSEIFDDQFSVERPDGSNFTLKIRSTKLEDSAMYFCASPKRGLNTEAFFGQGTRLTVV.

The rearrangement joins TRBV19 to TRBJ1-2, with TRBD1 matching over 8 bases. V lost 8 bases, J lost 5 bases, and 13 bases stayed unmatched. This CDR3 comprises 15 residues. Germline V gene sequence: CDR1 LNHDA, CDR2 SQIVND (reference sequence). CDR3 DNA: TGTGCCAGTCTCGCAGGGGGCGTCCCGAGTTATGGCTACACCTTC. Translation gives CASLAGGVPSYGYTF.